This T cell receptor (beta chain) emerged from a study of CD8 T cells in ankylosing spondylitis. Broader study findings: Seemingly characteristic of ankylosing spondylitis blood was a TCR beta motif consisting of about 8 highly homologous variants. In reactive arthritis synovial fluid and blood, some motif variants had been reported before. Clones tied to disease were said to be significantly enriched in matched ankylosing spondylitis synovial fluid.

This clonotype has ten or more counts. The target antigen is unknown. Quantitative 5'-RACE with molecular barcodes was used to make the TCR beta libraries. One entry per CDR3 protein, called by TCRdb with MiXCR from the 5' RACE reads. The table records 35,000 to 50,000 distinct CDR3 sequences, under 13% of them present only once. Sequencing input: blood, either unsorted or a sorted T cell fraction (not recorded which). This receptor was obtained from a male donor with ankylosing spondylitis or in good health (not recorded which).

The CDR3: CASSQSRQGANTGELFF. CDR3 bases: TGTGCCAGCAGCCAATCAAGACAGGGGGCGAACACCGGGGAGCTGTTTTTT. V and J are TRBV7-6 and TRBJ2-2; 9 nucleotides agree with TRBD1. Germline V gene lookup returns CDR1 SGHVS and CDR2 FNYEAQ. This CDR3 contains 17 residues. V was clipped by 5 bases and J by 0 bases; unmatched bases: 7.